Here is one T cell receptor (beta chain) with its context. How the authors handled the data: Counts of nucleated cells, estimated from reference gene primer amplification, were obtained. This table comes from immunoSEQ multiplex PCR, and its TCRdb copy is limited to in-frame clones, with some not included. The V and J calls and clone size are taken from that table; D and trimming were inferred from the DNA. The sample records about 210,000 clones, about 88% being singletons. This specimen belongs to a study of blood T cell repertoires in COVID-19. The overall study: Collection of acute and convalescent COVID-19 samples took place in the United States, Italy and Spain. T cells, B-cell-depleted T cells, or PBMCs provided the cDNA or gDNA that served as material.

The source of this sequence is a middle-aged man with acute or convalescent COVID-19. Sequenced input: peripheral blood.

CDR3: CASSQFDFPGTSTDTQYF. Written as DNA, the CDR3 is TGCGCCAGCAGCCAATTTGACTTCCCCGGAACTAGCACAGATACGCAGTATTTT. The V call is TRBV4-3, the J call TRBJ2-3; D gene unclear. V was cut by 2 bases and J by 0 bases, with 18 bases left in between. Germline V gene sequence: CDR1 LGHNA, CDR2 YSLEER. There are 18 residues in the CDR3.